This T cell receptor beta chain is drawn from a study of cytomegalovirus exposure and HLA in healthy donors. Here immunoSEQ multiplex PCR was the method, and the copy in TCRdb shows in-frame clones only, minus some. This sample yields some 73,000 clones, of which 80% to 90% are seen a single time; roughly 3.8% belongs to the top ten. Germline CDR1 SGHDT, CDR2 YYEEEE. The CDR3 runs to 15 residues. The V and J ends lost 5 bases and 2 bases respectively, with 14 bases between them. Sequenced sample: PBMCs. The chain carries TRBV5-6 and TRBJ2-1, with TRBD2 as a possible D gene (6 bases). This TCR was recovered from a woman aged 18-35 years in good health and CMV-seropositive. For the CDR3, the DNA is TGTGCCAGCAGTCCCTCGACGGGGGCCTACAATGAGCAGTTCTTC. Protein sequence: CASSPSTGAYNEQFF.